This record concerns one TCR beta chain sequence. The antigen remains unidentified. Germline V lookup: CDR1 SEHNR, CDR2 FQNEAQ (reference sequence). Unmatched junction bases numbered 10, after V lost 1 base and J lost 7 bases. CDR3 length: 15 residues. This entry comes from a study of blood T cells in healthy people across ages. Whole-study results and caveats: Diversity estimates drawn from one million T cells were deemed underestimates. A roughly linear age-dependent decrease characterized TCR beta diversity per million T cells.

Caucasian individuals from Russia who were healthy and aged roughly 6 to 95 acted as donors. The second PCR ran about 6 to 12 cycles with a sample-barcoded 5' primer and J-beta primers. TCRdb re-called the 5' RACE reads with MiXCR, one entry per CDR3 protein. Counted here are about 1.6 million distinct CDR3 sequences, about 35% occurring once; the ten biggest clones make up approximately 10%. The sequenced sample consisted of blood. This chain links TRBV7-9 with TRBJ2-7; 7 nucleotides match TRBD1. This TCR was sampled from a woman aged 25 to 39 in good health. The CDR3: CASSLEGTAALEQYF. For the CDR3, the DNA is TGTGCCAGCAGCTTAGAAGGGACAGCGGCCTTAGAGCAGTACTTC.